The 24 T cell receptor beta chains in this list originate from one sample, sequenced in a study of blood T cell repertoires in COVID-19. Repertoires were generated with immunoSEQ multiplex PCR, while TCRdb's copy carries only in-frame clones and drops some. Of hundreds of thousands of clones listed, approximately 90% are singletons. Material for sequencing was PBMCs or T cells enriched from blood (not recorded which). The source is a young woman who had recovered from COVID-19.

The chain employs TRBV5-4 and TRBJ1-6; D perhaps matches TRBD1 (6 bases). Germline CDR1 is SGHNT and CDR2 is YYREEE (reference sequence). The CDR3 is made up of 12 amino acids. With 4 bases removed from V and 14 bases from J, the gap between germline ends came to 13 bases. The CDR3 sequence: CASSPSRGSLHF. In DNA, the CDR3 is TGTGCCAGCAGCCCCAGTAGGGGGTCCCTCCACTTT. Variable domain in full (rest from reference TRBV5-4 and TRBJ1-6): ETGVTQSPTHLIKTRGQQVTLRCSSQSGHNTVSWYQQALGQGPQFIFQYYREEENGRGNFPPRFSGLQFPNYSSELNVNALELDDSALYLCASSPSRGSLHFGNGTRLTVT.

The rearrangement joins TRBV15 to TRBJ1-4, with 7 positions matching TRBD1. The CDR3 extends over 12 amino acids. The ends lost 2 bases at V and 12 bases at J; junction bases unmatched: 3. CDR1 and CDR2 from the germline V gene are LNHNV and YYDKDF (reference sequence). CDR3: CATSRPQGELFF. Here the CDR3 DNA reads TGTGCCACCAGCAGACCCCAGGGGGAACTGTTTTTT.

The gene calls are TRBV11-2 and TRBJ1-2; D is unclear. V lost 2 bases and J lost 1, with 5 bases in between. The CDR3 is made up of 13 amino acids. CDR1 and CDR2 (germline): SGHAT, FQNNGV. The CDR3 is CASSLTVNYGYTF. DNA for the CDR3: TGTGCCAGCAGCTTAACAGTTAACTATGGCTACACCTTC.

This CDR3 reads CASSSGQSYAEAFF. The CDR3 nucleotides are TGTGCCAGCAGTTCCGGACAGTCGTACGCTGAAGCTTTCTTT. The gene calls are TRBV6-5 and TRBJ1-1; D is perhaps TRBD1 (6 bases). In germline, CDR1 is MNHEY, CDR2 SVGAGI. Deletions cut 4 bases from V and 6 bases from J, with 15 bases between. The length of the CDR3 is 14 residues.

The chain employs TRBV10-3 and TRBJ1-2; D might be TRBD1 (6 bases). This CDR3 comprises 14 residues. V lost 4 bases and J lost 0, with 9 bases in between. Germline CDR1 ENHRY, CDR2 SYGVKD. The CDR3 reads CAISVGGANYGYTF. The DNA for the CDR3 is TGTGCCATCAGTGTAGGGGGAGCTAACTATGGCTACACCTTC.

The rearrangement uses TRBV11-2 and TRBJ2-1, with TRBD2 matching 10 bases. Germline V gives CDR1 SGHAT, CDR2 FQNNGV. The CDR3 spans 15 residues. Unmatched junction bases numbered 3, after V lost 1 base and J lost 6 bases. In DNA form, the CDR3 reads TGTGCCAGCAGCTTAGGAAGCGGGGGGGTCAATGAGCAGTTCTTC. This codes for CASSLGSGGVNEQFF.

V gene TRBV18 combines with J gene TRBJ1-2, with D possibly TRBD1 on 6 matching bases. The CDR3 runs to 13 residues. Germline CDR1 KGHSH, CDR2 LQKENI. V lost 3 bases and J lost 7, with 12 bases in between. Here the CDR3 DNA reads TGTGCCAGCTCACCCCCAGGGGTGGCTGGCTACACCTTC. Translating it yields CASSPPGVAGYTF.

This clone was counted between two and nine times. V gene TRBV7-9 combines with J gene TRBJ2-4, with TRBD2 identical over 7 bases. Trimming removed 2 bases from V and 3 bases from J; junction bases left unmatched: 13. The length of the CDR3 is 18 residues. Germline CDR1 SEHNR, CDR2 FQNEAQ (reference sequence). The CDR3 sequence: CASSLSEGEGWNKNIQYF. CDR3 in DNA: TGTGCCAGCAGCTTATCGGAAGGGGAGGGTTGGAACAAAAACATTCAGTACTTC.

The CDR3 here is CASSLEGRTGRYQPQHF. As DNA, the CDR3 is TGTGCCAGCAGCTTAGAGGGGAGGACAGGGAGGTATCAGCCCCAGCATTTT. The rearrangement uses TRBV7-8 and TRBJ1-5, with TRBD1 identical over 8 bases. V trimming: 1 base; J trimming: 5 bases; junction bases outside the gene matches: 10. The V gene's germline CDR1 is SGHVS and CDR2 FQNEAQ. This CDR3 is 17 amino acids long. The full variable domain, rest sourced from reference TRBV7-8 and TRBJ1-5, is GAGVSQSPRYKVAKRGQDVALRCDPISGHVSLFWYQQALGQGPEFLTYFQNEAQLDKSGLPSDRFFAERPEGSVSTLKIQRTQQEDSAVYLCASSLEGRTGRYQPQHFGDGTRLSIL.

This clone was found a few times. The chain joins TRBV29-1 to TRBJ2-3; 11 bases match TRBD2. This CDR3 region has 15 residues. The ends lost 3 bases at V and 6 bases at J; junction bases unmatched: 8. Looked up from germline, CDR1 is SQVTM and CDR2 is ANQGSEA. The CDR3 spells CSVDYSGGARDTQYF. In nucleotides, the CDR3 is TGCAGCGTTGACTATAGCGGGGGGGCCCGGGATACGCAGTATTTT.

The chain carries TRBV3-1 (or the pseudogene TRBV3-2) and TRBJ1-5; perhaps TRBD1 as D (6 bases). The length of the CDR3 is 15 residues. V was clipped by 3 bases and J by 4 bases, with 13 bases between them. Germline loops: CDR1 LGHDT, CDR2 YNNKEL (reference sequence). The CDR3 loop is CASSQRTEPNQPQHF. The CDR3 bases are TGTGCCAGCAGCCAGAGGACAGAACCGAATCAGCCCCAGCATTTT.

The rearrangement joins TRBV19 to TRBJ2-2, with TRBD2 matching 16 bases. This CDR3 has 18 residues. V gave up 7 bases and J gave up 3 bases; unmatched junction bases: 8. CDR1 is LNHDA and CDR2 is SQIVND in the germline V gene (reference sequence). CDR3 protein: CASTKGLAGGPHTGELFF. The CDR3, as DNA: TGTGCCAGTACCAAGGGACTAGCGGGGGGGCCGCACACCGGGGAGCTGTTTTTT.

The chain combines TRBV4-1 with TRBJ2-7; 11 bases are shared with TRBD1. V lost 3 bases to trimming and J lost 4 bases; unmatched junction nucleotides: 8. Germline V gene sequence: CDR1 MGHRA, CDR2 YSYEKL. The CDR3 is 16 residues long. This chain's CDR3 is CASSQPRDRGLYEQYF. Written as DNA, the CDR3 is TGCGCCAGCAGCCAGCCACGGGACAGGGGGTTGTACGAGCAGTACTTC.

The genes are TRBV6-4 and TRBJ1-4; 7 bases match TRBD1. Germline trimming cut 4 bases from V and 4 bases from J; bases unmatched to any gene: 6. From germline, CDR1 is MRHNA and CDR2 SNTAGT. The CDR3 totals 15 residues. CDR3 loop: CASSGFGQVNEKLFF. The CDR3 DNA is TGTGCCAGCAGTGGGTTCGGACAGGTTAATGAAAAACTGTTTTTT.

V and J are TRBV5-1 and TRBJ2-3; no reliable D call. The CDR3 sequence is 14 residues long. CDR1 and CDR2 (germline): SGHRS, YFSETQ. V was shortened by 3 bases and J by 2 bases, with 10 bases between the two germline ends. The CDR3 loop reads CASSWSRLTDTQYF. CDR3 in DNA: TGCGCCAGCAGCTGGTCTCGACTCACAGATACGCAGTATTTT.

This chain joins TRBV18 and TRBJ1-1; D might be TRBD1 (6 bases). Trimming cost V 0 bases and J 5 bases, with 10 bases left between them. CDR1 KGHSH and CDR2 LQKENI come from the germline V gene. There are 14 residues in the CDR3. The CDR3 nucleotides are TGTGCCAGCTCACCACCCCTTAGGGGGACTGAAGCTTTCTTT. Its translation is CASSPPLRGTEAFF.

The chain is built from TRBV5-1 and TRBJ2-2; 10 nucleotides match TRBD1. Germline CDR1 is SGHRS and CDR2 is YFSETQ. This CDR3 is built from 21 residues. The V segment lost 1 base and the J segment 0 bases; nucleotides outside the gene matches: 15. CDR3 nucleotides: TGCGCCAGCAGCTTGACTTTCTCGGCCTTGGGACAGGGGCCGAACACCGGGGAGCTGTTTTTT. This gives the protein CASSLTFSALGQGPNTGELFF.

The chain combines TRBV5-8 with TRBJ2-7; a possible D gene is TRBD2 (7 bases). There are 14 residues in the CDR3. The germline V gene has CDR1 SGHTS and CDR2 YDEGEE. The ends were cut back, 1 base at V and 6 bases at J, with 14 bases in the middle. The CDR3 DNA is TGTGCCAGCAGCTTGCTTGGGGGGGCCGCCGAGCAGTACTTC. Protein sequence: CASSLLGGAAEQYF. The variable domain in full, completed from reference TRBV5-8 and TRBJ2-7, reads EAGVTQSPTHLIKTRGQQATLRCSPISGHTSVYWYQQALGLGLQFLLWYDEGEERNRGNFPPRFSGRQFPNYSSELNVNALELEDSALYLCASSLLGGAAEQYFGPGTRLTVT.

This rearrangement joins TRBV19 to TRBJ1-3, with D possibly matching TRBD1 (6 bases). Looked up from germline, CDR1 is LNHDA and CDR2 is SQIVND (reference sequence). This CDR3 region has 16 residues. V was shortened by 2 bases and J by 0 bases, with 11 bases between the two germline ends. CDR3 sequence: CASSIRDTVSGNTIYF. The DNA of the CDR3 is TGTGCCAGTAGTATACGGGACACGGTCTCTGGAAACACCATATATTTT.

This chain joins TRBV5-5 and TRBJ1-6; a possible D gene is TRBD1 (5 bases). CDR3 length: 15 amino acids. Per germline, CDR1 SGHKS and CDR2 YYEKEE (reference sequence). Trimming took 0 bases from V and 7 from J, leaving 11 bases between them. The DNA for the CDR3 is TGTGCCAGCAGCTTGGTGGCGGGACGGAATTCACCCCTCCACTTT. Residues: CASSLVAGRNSPLHF. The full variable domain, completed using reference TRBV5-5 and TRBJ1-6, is DAGVTQSPTHLIKTRGQQVTLRCSPISGHKSVSWYQQVLGQGPQFIFQYYEKEERGRGNFPDRFSARQFPNYSSELNVNALLLGDSALYLCASSLVAGRNSPLHFGNGTRLTVT.

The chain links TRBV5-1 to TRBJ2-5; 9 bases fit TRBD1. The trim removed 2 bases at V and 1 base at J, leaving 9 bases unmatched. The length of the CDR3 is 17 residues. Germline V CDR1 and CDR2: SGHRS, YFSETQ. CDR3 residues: CASSFPQGAQGQETQYF. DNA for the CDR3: TGCGCCAGCAGCTTTCCACAGGGGGCTCAGGGCCAAGAGACCCAGTACTTC.

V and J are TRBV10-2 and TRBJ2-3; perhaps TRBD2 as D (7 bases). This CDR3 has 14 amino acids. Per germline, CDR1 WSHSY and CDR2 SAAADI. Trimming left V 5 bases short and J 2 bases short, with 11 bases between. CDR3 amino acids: CASSIGGATDTQYF. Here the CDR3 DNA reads TGCGCCAGCAGTATTGGGGGGGCCACAGATACGCAGTATTTT.

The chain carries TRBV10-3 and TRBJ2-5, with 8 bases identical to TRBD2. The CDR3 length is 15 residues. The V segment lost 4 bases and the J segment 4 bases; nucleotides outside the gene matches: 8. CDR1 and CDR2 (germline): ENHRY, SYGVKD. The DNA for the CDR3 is TGTGCCATCAGTGCTGGCGGGGGGTCCCCAGAGACCCAGTACTTC. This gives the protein CAISAGGGSPETQYF.

In nucleotides, the CDR3 is TGTGCCAGCAGCGTACATATGTTTGCAGGGGAAAATTCACCCCTCCACTTT. Translation gives CASSVHMFAGENSPLHF. The J gene is TRBJ1-6, the V gene TRBV9; tentatively, D is TRBD1 (6 bases). With 1 base removed from V and 7 bases from J, the gap between germline ends came to 18 bases. CDR1 and CDR2 from the germline V gene are SGDLS and YYNGEE. This CDR3 comprises 17 residues.